This TCR beta chain was profiled in a study of cytomegalovirus exposure and HLA in healthy donors. Study-wide points: Among the most significant clusters, several appeared linked to common viral pathogens in a later analysis. TCR beta chains numbering 164 were designated cytomegalovirus-associated.

There are 13 residues in the CDR3. V lost 3 bases and J lost 3, with 6 bases in between. CDR1 and CDR2 from the germline V gene are LGHNT and FRNRAP. PCR was performed using 60 Vbeta and 13 Jbeta primers. In the original analysis: Tens of millions of unique TCR beta chains, 9.5 million to 14 million shared, were counted in a later analysis. The repertoire was sequenced with immunoSEQ multiplex PCR; TCRdb's copy has only in-frame clones and lacks some. That table furnishes V, J and clone size, whereas the DNA furnished D and trimming. Counted here are around 100,000 clones, around 84% occurring once; the ten biggest clones make up roughly 20%. Of note for this clone: As yet, its antigen is unknown.

The sequence came from a man younger than 45 in good health and CMV-seropositive. The chain combines TRBV12-5 with TRBJ1-5; D is unclear. What was sequenced was PBMCs. The CDR3 nucleotides read TGTGCTAGTGGTTTAACAGACAATCAGCCCCAGCATTTT. This gives the protein CASGLTDNQPQHF.